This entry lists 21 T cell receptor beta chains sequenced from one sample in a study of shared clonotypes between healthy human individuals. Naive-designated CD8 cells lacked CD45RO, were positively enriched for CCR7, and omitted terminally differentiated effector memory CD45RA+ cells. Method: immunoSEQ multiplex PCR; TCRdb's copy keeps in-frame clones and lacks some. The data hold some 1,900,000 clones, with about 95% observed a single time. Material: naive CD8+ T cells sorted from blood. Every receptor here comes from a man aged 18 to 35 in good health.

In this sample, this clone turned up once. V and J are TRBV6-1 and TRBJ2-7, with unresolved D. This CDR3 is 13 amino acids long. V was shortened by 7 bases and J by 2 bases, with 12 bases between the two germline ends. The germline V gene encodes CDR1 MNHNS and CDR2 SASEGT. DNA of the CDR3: TGTGCCAGCACACCGGGTGGGGCCTACGAGCAGTACTTC. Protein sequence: CASTPGGAYEQYF.

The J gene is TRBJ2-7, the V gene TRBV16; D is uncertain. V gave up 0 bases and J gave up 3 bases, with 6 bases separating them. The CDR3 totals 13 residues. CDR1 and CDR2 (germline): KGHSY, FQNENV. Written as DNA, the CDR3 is TGTGCCAGCAGCCAATCTGGGTTCTACGAGCAGTACTTC. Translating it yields CASSQSGFYEQYF.

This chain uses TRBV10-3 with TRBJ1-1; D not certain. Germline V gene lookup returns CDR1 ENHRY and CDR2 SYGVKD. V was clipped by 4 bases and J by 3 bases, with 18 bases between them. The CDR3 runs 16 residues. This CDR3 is CAISAFRAPLDTEAFF. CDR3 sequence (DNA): TGTGCCATCAGTGCGTTCCGGGCCCCCTTGGACACTGAAGCTTTCTTT.

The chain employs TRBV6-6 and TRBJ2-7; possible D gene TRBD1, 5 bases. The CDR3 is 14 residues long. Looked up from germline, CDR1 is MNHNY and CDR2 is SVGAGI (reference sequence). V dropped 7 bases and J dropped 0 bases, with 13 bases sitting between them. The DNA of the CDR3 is TGTGCCAGCACCAAACAGGACATCTCCTACGAGCAGTACTTC. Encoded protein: CASTKQDISYEQYF.

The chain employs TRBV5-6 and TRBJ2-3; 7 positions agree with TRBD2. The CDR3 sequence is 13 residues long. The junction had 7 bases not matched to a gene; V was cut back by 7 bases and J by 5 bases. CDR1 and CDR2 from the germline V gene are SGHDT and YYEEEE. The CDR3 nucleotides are TGTGCCAGCGGACGGCTAGCGGAAGATACGCAGTATTTT. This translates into CASGRLAEDTQYF.

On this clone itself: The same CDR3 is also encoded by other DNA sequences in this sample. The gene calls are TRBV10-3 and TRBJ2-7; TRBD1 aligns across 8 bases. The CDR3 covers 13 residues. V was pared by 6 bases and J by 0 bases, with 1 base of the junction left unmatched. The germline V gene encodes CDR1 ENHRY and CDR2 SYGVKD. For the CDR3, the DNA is TGTGCCATCAGCGGACAGGGCTCCTACGAGCAGTACTTC. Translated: CAISGQGSYEQYF.

The CDR3 nucleotides are TGTGCCAGCAGCTTACGCGGACAGGGTTACGAGCAGTACTTC. This codes for CASSLRGQGYEQYF. V usage is TRBV7-3 and J usage is TRBJ2-7, with TRBD1 matching over 8 bases. Trimming cost V 2 bases and J 4 bases; bases outside gene matches: 4. Germline CDR1 reads SGHTA; CDR2 reads FQGTGA. The CDR3 loop spans 14 amino acids.

CDR3 sequence (DNA): TGTGCCAGCAGCGTAGCTACTAGCGCAACCTACAATGAGCAGTTCTTC. This encodes CASSVATSATYNEQFF. The genes are TRBV9 and TRBJ2-1; TRBD2 matches 7 bases. Germline CDR1 and CDR2: SGDLS and YYNGEE. V trimming: 0 bases; J trimming: 2 bases; junction bases outside the gene matches: 5. The CDR3 contains 16 residues.

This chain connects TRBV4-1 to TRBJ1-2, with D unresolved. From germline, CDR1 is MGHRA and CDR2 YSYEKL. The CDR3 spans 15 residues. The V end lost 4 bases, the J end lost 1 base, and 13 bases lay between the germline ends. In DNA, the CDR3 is TGCGCCAGCAGCCCTTCGGGTCAGGTTAACTATGGCTACACCTTC. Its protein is CASSPSGQVNYGYTF.

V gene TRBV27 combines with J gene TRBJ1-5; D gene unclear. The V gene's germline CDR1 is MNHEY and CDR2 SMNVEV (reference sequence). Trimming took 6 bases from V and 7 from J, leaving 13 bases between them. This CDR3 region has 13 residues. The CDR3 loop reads CASREEGEQPQHF. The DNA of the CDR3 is TGTGCCAGCAGGGAGGAGGGTGAGCAGCCCCAGCATTTT.

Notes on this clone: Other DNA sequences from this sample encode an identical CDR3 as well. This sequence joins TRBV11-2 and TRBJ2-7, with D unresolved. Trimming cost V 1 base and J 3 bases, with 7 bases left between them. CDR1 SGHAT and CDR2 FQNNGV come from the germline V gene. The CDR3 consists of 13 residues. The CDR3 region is CASSLGASYEQYF. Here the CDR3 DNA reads TGTGCCAGCAGCTTAGGCGCAAGCTACGAGCAGTACTTC.

DNA for the CDR3: TGTGCCAGCAGTCGCCACGTCGGGGATAAGGAGACCCAGTACTTC. It is translated as CASSRHVGDKETQYF. The chain has TRBV27 and TRBJ2-5; D perhaps matches TRBD2 (5 bases). The V end was cut by 5 bases, the J end by 5 bases, with 18 bases between. The CDR3 loop spans 15 amino acids. Germline CDR1 is MNHEY and CDR2 is SMNVEV (reference sequence).

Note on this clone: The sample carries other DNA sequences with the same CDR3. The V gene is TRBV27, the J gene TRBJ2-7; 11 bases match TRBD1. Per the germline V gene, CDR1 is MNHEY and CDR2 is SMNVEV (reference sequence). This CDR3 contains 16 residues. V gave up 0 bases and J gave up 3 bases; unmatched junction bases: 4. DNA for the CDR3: TGTGCCAGCAGTTTATCGGCCGGGACAGGGGGCTACGAGCAGTACTTC. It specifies CASSLSAGTGGYEQYF.

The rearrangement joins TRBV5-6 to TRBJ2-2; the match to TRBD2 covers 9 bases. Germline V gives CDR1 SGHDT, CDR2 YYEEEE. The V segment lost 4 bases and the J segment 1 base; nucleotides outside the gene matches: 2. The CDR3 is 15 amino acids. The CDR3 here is CASSGAGGNTGELFF. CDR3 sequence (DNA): TGTGCCAGCAGCGGAGCGGGGGGGAACACCGGGGAGCTGTTTTTT.

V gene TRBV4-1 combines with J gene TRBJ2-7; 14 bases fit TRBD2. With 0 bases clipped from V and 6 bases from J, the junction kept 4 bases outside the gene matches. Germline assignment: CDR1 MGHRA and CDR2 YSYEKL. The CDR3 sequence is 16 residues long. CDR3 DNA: TGCGCCAGCAGCCAAGAAAGGACTAGCGGGGGGTCCGAGCAGTACTTC. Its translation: CASSQERTSGGSEQYF.

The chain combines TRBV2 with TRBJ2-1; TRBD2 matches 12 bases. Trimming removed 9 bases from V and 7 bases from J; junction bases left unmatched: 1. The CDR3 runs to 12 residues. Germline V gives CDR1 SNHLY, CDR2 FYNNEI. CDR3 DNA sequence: TGTGCCAGTACTAGCGGGAGGAATGAGCAGTTCTTC. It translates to CASTSGRNEQFF. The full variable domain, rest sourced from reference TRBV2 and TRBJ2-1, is EPEVTQTPSHQVTQMGQEVILRCVPISNHLYFYWYRQILGQKVEFLVSFYNNEISEKSEIFDDQFSVERPDGSNFTLKIRSTKLEDSAMYFCASTSGRNEQFFGPGTRLTVL.

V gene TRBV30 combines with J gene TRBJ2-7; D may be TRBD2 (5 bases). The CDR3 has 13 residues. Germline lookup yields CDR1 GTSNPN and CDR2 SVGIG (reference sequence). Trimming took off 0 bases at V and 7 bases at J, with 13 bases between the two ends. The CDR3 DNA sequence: TGTGCCTGGAGTGTAACGGGGATTCGTGAGCAGTACTTC. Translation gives CAWSVTGIREQYF.

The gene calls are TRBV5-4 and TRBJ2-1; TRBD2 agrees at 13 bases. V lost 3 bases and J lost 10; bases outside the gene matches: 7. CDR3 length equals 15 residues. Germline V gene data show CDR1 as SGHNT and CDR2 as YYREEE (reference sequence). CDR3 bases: TGTGCCAGCAGCTATGGACTAGCGGGGGCTGGGGAGCAGTTCTTC. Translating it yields CASSYGLAGAGEQFF. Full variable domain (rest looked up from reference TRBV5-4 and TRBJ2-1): ETGVTQSPTHLIKTRGQQVTLRCSSQSGHNTVSWYQQALGQGPQFIFQYYREEENGRGNFPPRFSGLQFPNYSSELNVNALELDDSALYLCASSYGLAGAGEQFFGPGTRLTVL.

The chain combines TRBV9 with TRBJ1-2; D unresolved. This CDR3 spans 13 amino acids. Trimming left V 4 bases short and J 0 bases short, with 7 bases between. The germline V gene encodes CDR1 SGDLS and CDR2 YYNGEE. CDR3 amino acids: CASSSQPNYGYTF. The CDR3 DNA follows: TGTGCCAGCAGCTCGCAGCCTAACTATGGCTACACCTTC.

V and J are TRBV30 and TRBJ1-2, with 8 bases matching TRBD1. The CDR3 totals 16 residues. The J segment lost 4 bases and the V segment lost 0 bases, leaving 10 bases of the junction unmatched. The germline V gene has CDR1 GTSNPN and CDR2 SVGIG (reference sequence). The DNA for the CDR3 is TGTGCCTGGAGTGTACTGTTGACAGGGGATTCCTATGGCTACACCTTC. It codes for CAWSVLLTGDSYGYTF.

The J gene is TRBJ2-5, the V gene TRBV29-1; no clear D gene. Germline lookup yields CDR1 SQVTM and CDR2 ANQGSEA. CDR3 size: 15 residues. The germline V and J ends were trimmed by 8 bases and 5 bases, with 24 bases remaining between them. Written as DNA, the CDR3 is TGCAGCCCGCACCTGAGACCCTACGAGAGGGAGACCCAGTACTTC. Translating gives CSPHLRPYERETQYF. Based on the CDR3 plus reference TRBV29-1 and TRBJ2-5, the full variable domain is SAVISQKPSRDICQRGTSLTIQCQVDSQVTMMFWYRQQPGQSLTLIATANQGSEATYESGFVIDKFPISRPNLTFSTLTVSNMSPEDSSIYLCSPHLRPYERETQYFGPGTRLLVL.